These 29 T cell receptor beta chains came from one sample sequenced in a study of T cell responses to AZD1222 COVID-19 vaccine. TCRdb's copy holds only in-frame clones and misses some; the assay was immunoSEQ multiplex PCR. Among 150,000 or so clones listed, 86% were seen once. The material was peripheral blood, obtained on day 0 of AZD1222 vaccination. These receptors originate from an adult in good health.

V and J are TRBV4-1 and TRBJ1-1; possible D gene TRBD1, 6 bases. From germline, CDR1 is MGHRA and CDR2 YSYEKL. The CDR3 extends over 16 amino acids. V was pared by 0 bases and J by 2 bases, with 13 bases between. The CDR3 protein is CASSQEFWTVNTEAFF. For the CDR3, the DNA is TGCGCCAGCAGCCAAGAATTCTGGACAGTTAACACTGAAGCTTTCTTT.

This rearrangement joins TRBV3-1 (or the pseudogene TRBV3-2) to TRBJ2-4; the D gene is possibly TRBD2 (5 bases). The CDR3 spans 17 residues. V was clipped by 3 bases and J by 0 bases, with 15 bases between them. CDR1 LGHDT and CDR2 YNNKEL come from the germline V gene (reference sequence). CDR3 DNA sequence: TGTGCCAGCAGCCATCCCACTAGTCGCGTAGCCAAAAACATTCAGTACTTC. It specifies CASSHPTSRVAKNIQYF.

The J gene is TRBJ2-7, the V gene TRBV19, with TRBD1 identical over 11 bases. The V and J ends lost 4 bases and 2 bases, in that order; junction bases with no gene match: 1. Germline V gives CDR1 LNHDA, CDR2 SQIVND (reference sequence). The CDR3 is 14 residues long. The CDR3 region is CASSRGQGAYEQYF. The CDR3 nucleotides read TGTGCCAGTAGTAGGGGACAGGGGGCCTACGAGCAGTACTTC.

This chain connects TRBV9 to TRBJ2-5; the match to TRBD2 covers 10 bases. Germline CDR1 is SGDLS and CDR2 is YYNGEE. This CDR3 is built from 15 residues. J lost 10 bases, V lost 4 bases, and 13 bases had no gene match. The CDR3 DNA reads TGTGCCAGCAGCTCTAGCGGGGGAGCCGGGGGAGACCAGTACTTC. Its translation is CASSSSGGAGGDQYF.

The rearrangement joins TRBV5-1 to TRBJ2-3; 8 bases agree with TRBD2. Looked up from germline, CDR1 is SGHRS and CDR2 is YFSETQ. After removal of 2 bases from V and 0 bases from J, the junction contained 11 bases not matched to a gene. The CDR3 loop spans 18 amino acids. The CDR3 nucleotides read TGCGCCAGCAGCTTCTTAGCGGGGTCTTCCTCTAGCACAGATACGCAGTATTTT. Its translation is CASSFLAGSSSSTDTQYF. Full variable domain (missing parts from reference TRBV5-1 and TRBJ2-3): KAGVTQTPRYLIKTRGQQVTLSCSPISGHRSVSWYQQTPGQGLQFLFEYFSETQRNKGNFPGRFSGRQFSNSRSEMNVSTLELGDSALYLCASSFLAGSSSSTDTQYFGPGTRLTVL.

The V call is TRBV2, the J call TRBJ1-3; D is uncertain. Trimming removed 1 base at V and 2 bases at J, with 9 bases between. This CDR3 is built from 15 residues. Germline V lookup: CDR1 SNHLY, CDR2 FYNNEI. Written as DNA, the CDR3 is TGTGCCAGCAGTGAAGGACCCTTTGCTGGAAACACCATATATTTT. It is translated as CASSEGPFAGNTIYF.

CDR3 protein: CAISESGNFNEKLFF. The CDR3 nucleotides are TGTGCCATCAGTGAGTCGGGAAACTTTAATGAAAAACTGTTTTTT. The rearrangement uses TRBV10-3 and TRBJ1-4; D is undetermined. V was clipped by 0 bases and J by 4 bases, with 9 bases between them. Per the germline V gene, CDR1 is ENHRY and CDR2 is SYGVKD. The CDR3 length is 15 residues.

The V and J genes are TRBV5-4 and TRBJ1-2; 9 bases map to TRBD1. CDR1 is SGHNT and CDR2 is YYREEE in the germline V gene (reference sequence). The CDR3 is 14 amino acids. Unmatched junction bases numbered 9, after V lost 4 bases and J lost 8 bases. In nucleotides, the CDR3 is TGTGCCAGCAGCGTGACACAGGGGGCTCGGGGCTACACCTTC. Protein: CASSVTQGARGYTF. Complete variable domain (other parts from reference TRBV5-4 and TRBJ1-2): ETGVTQSPTHLIKTRGQQVTLRCSSQSGHNTVSWYQQALGQGPQFIFQYYREEENGRGNFPPRFSGLQFPNYSSELNVNALELDDSALYLCASSVTQGARGYTFGSGTRLTVV.

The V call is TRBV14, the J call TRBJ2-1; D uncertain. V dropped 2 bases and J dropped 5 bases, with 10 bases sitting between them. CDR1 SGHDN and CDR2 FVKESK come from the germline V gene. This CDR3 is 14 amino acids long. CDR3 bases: TGTGCCAGCAGCCAAACATGGGCCGACAATGAGCAGTTCTTC. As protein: CASSQTWADNEQFF. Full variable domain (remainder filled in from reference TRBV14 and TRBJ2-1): EAGVTQFPSHSVIEKGQTVTLRCDPISGHDNLYWYRRVMGKEIKFLLHFVKESKQDESGMPNNRFLAERTGGTYSTLKVQPAELEDSGVYFCASSQTWADNEQFFGPGTRLTVL.

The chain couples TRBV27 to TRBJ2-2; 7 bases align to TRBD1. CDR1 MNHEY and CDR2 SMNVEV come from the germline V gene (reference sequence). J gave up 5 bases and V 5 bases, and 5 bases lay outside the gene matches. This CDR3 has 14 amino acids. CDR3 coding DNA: TGTGCCAGCAGTCTTACAGGGGCTACCGGGGAGCTGTTTTTT. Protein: CASSLTGATGELFF.

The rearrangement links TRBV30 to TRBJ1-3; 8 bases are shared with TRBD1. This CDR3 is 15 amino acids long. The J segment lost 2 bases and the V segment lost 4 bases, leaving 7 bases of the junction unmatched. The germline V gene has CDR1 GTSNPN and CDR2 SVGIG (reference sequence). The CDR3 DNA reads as TGTGCCTGGATTAAGGACAGGGCGACTGGAAACACCATATATTTT. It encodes CAWIKDRATGNTIYF.

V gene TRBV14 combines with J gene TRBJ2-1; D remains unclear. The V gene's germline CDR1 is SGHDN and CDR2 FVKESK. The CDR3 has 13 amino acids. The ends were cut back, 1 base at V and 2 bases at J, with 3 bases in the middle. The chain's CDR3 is CASSQGAYNEQFF. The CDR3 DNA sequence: TGTGCCAGCAGCCAAGGGGCCTACAATGAGCAGTTCTTC.

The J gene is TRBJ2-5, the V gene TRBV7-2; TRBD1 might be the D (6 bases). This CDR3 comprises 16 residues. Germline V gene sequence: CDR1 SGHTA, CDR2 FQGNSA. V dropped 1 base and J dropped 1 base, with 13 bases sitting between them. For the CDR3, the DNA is TGTGCCAGCAGCTTAGGCTTAGGGGGTTTCCAAGAGACCCAGTACTTC. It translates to CASSLGLGGFQETQYF. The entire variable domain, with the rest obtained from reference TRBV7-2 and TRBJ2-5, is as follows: GAGVSQSPSNKVTEKGKDVELRCDPISGHTALYWYRQSLGQGLEFLIYFQGNSAPDKSGLPSDRFSAERTGGSVSTLTIQRTQQEDSAVYLCASSLGLGGFQETQYFGPGTRLLVL.

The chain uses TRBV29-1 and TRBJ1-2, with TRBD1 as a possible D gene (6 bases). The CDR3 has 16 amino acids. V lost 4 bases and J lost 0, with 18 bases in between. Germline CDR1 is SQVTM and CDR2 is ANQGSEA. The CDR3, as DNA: TGCAGCGTTGCGACAGGAAGGGCTACTACTAACTATGGCTACACCTTC. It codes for CSVATGRATTNYGYTF.

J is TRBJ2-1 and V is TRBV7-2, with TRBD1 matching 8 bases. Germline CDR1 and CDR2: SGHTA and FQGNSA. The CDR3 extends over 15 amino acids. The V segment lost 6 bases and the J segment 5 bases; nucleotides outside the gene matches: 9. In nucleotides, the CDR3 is TGTGCCAGCAGTTACACCGGACAGGGAAACAATGAGCAGTTCTTC. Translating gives CASSYTGQGNNEQFF.

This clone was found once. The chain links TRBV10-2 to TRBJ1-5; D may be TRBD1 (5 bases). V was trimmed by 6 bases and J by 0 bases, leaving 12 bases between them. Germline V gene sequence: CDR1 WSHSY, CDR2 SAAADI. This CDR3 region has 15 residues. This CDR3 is CASRREGDSNQPQHF. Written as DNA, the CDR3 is TGCGCCAGCAGAAGGGAAGGGGATAGCAATCAGCCCCAGCATTTT.

The CDR3 loop is CASSHQKSYEQYF. The CDR3 region has the DNA TGTGCCAGCAGCCATCAGAAATCCTACGAGCAGTACTTC. The chain joins TRBV13 to TRBJ2-7; no definite D call. Trimming left V 5 bases short and J 1 base short, with 9 bases between. Germline V gene lookup returns CDR1 PRHDT and CDR2 FYEKMQ (reference sequence). The CDR3 runs 13 residues.

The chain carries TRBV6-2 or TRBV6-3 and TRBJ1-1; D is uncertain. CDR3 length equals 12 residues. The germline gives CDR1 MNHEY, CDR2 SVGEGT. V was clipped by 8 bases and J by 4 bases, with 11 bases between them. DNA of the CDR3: TGTGCCAGCGGCCAAGGCGGCACTGAAGCTTTCTTT. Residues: CASGQGGTEAFF.

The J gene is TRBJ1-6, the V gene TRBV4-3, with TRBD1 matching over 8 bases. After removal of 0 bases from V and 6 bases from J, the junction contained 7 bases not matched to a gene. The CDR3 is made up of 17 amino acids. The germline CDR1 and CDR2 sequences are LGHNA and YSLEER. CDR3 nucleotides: TGCGCCAGCAGCCAAGATCAGGGGGCAATAACTAATTCACCCCTCCACTTT. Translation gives CASSQDQGAITNSPLHF.

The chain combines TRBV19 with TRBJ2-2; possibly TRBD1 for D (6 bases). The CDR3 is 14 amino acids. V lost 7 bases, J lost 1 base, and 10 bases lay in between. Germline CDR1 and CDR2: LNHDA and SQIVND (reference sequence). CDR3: CASTSTGNTGELFF. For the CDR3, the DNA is TGTGCCAGTACCTCGACAGGGAACACCGGGGAGCTGTTTTTT.

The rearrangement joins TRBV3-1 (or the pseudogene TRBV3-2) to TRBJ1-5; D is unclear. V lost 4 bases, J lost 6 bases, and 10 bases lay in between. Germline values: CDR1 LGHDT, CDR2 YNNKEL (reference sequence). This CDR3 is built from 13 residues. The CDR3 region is CASSPNPGQPQHF. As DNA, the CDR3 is TGTGCCAGCAGCCCCAATCCGGGTCAGCCCCAGCATTTT.

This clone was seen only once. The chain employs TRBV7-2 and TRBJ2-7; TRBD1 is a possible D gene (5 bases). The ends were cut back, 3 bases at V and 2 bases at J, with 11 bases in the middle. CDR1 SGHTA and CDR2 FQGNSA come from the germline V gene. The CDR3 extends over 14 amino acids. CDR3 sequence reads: CASSFDRTTYEQYF. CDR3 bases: TGTGCCAGCAGCTTCGACAGAACTACCTACGAGCAGTACTTC.

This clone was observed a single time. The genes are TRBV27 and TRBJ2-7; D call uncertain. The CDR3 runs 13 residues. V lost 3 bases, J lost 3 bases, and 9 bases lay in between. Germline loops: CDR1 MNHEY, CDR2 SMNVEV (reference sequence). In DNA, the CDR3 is TGTGCCAGCAGTTTGGGTCCCCGCTACGAGCAGTACTTC. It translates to CASSLGPRYEQYF.

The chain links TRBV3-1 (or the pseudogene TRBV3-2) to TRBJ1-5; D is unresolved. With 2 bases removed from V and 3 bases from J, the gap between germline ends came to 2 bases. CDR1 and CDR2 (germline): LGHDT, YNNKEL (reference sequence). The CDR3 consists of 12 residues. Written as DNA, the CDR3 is TGTGCCAGCAGCCAATACAATCAGCCCCAGCATTTT. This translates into CASSQYNQPQHF.

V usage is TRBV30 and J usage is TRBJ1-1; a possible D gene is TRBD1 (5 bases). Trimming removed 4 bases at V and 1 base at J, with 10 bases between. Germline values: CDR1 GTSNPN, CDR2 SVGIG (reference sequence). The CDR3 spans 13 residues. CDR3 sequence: CAWMTGRNTEAFF. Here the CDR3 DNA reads TGTGCCTGGATGACGGGGCGGAACACTGAAGCTTTCTTT.

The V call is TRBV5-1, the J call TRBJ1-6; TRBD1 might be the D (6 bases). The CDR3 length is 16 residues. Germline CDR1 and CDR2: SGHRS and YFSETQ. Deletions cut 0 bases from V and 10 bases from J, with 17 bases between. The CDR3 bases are TGCGCCAGCAGCTTGGTTTTTCAGGGGTTGGGGTCACCCCTCCACTTT. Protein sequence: CASSLVFQGLGSPLHF.

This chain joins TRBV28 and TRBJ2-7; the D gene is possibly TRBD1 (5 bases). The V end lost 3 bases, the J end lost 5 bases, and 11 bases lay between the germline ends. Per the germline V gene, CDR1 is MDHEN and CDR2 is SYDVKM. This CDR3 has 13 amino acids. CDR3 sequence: CASSFIKGNEQYF. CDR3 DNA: TGTGCCAGCAGTTTTATTAAGGGGAACGAGCAGTACTTC.

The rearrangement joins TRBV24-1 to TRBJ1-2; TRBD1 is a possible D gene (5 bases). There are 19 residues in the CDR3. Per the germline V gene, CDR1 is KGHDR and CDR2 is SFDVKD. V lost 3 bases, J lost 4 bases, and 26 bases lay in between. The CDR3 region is CATSDNIPETENYLYGYTF. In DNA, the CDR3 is TGTGCCACCAGTGATAATATCCCCGAGACAGAGAATTATCTCTATGGCTACACCTTC.

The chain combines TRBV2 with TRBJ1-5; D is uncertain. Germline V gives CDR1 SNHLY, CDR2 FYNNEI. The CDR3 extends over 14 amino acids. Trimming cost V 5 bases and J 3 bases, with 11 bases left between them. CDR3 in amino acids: CASSNSDINQPQHF. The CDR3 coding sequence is TGTGCCAGCAGTAACAGCGACATCAATCAGCCCCAGCATTTT.